This record looks at one T cell receptor beta chain sequence and its context. Its antigen is not yet known. No clone much larger than this one lies a single base away; base qualities are absent. The CDR3 runs 17 amino acids, cysteine and phenylalanine included. Only the CDR3 DNA is retained, 51 bases long and in frame from the first base. Trimming removed 0 bases from V and 3 bases from J; the gene matches leave 7 bases unexplained. Based on the germline V gene (reference sequence), the CDR1 and CDR2 sequences are PRHDT and FYEKMQ. TCRbeta CDR3 regions were amplified from genomic DNA using the immunoSEQ Assay, a bias-controlled multiplex PCR. On the authors' methods: The number of nucleated cells in each sample was estimated by amplification of reference gene primers within the assay. To quantify the absolute abundance of each unique TCRbeta CDR3 rearrangement, sequence reads were collapsed and filtered. Productive Simpson clonality was computed per sample as the square root of Simpson's diversity index over productive rearrangements. TCRdb holds this immuneACCESS table with in-frame rearrangements only. Some clones are missing; in checked studies, unresolved V genes explain under half, and the rest has no known cause. The V and J calls and clone size are taken from that table; D and trimming were inferred from the DNA. The sample table contains roughly 400,000 clones; only one count was recorded for approximately 87% of them. Of the sample, roughly 2% is held by the ten largest clones.

These data belong to a study of blood T cell repertoires in COVID-19 (TCRdb year 2020). Regarding the research as a whole: Collaborator samples came from the United States, Italy and Spain and covered acute and convalescent phases of COVID-19. The dataset comprised deeply sampled blood TCRbeta repertoires from subjects exposed to, actively infected with, or recovered from COVID-19. The repertoires were released in a freely available public database intended as a resource for research on the immune response to SARS-CoV-2. The prospective study material was composed of cDNA or gDNA derived from T cells, B-cell-depleted T cells, or PBMCs. Where HLA class I and class II types were available, the types were taken from metadata supplied by the sample provider, not from assay-based typing. The sample metadata nearly always contained a de-identified subject ID, COVID-19 status, age in years and sex. The samples were drawn from two sources: the first 160 participants of the ongoing ImmuneRACE study, and 1,000 to 1,500 subjects contributed by 6 global collaborators.

Paper-wide results and their limitations: The quantity of clinical and demographic metadata differed by source and by participant and was supplied without curation.

One collaborating source in Seattle enrolled patients while the patients were actively infected and followed the patients over time throughout the course of disease. The collaborating institutions used their own protocols to collect whole blood in K2EDTA tubes. Collaborator samples were shipped for TCRbeta analysis as frozen whole blood, isolated PBMCs, or DNA extracted from either sample type. Source material: peripheral blood. The chain links TRBV13 with TRBJ2-3, with 9 junctional bases fitting TRBD2. The TCR was taken from a woman aged 60 to 75 with COVID-19, enrolled during active disease. The bases read TGTGCCAGCAGCTTAGGTCCTGCGGGGGGGTGGACAGATACGCAGTATTTT. Translated, this is CASSLGPAGGWTDTQYF.